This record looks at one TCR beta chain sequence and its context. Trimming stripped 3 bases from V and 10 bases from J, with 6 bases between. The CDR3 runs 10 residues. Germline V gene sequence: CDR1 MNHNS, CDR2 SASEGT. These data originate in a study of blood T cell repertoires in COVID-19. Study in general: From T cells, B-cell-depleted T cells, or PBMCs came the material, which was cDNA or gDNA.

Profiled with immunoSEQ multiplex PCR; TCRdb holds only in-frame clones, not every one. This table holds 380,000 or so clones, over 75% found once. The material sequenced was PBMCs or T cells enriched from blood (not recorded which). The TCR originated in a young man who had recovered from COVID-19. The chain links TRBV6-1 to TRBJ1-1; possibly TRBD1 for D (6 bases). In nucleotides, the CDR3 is TGTGCCAGCAGTGACAGGGGAGCTTTCTTT. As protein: CASSDRGAFF.